This T cell receptor beta chain derives from a study of shared clonotypes between healthy human individuals. Study results and limitations: Deeper or shallower sequencing was expected to change how clonotypes are shared among donors.

The CDR3 runs to 18 residues. With V trimmed by 3 bases and J by 2 bases, 5 bases remained unmatched. Germline CDR1 reads MNHEY; CDR2 reads SMNVEV (reference sequence). Concerning this clone itself: Its cognate antigen is unknown.

Sorted-subset replicate PCRs used about 200 ng DNA, tens of thousands of T cell genomes. Clones were read by immunoSEQ multiplex PCR, and TCRdb kept only the in-frame ones, dropping some. The data show approximately 500,000 clones, less than 96% seen once. Sequencing was carried out using naive CD4+ T cells sorted from blood. Regarding subset: CD45RA+ positively selected. V is TRBV27 and J is TRBJ2-3, with TRBD2 matching 16 bases. This TCR came from a woman in her twenties or thirties in good health. The CDR3 is CASSFSGTSGRATDTQYF. CDR3 in DNA: TGTGCCAGCAGTTTCTCCGGGACTAGCGGGAGGGCCACAGATACGCAGTATTTT.